Sequencing of this T cell receptor (beta chain) was carried out in a study of blood T cell repertoires in COVID-19. Individuals drawn from 20 to 25 US areas were about 18 to 95 years old. V lost 5 bases and J lost 7, with 18 bases in between. The germline V gene has CDR1 SGHVS and CDR2 FNYEAQ. The CDR3 has 15 residues. In the original processing: Nucleated cell counts were estimated from reference gene primer amplification. Measured with immunoSEQ multiplex PCR; TCRdb has only the in-frame clones, and not every one. V, J and clone size are those of that table, while D and trimming were read from the DNA. Among around 130,000 clones listed, 84% were seen once.

Sequences were obtained from PBMCs or T cells enriched from blood (not recorded which). This TCR derives from a woman in her twenties or thirties who had recovered from COVID-19. The gene calls are TRBV7-6 and TRBJ2-1, with a tentative D call TRBD1 (6 bases). The DNA for the CDR3 is TGTGCCAGCAGCGTAATAGGGGGAATCGGGAATGAGCAGTTCTTC. Protein: CASSVIGGIGNEQFF.